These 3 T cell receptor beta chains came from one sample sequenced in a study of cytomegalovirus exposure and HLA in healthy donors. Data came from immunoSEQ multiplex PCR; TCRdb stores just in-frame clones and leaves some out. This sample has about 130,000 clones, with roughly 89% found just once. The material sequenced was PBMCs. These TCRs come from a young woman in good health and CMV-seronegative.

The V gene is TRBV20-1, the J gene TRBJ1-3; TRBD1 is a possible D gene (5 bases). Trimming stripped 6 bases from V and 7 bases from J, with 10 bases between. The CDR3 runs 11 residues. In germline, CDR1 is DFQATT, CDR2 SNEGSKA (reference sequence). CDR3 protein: CSAWEGNTIYF. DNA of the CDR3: TGCAGTGCATGGGAGGGGAACACCATATATTTT.

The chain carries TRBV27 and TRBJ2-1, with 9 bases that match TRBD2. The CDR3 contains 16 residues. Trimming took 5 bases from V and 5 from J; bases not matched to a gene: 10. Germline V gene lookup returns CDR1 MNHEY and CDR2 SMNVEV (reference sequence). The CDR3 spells CASSHFLAGHNNEQFF. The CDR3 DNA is TGTGCCAGCAGTCACTTTCTAGCGGGACATAACAATGAGCAGTTCTTC.

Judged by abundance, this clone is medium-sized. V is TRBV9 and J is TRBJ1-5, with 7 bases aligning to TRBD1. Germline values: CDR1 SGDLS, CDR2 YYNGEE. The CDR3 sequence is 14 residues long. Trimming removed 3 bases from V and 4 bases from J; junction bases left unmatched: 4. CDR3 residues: CASSERDSNQPQHF. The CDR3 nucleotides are TGTGCCAGCAGCGAACGGGACAGTAATCAGCCCCAGCATTTT.